This is a list of T cell receptor beta chains from one sample in a study of blood T cell repertoires in COVID-19. Profiling relied on immunoSEQ multiplex PCR, and the TCRdb table lists in-frame clones only, not all of them. Found here are 250,000 to 350,000 clones, more than 75% of them singletons; the top ten hold around 2.7%. What was sequenced was PBMCs or T cells enriched from blood (not recorded which). These receptors originate from a man aged 60 to 75 who had recovered from COVID-19. CDR3s include the opening cysteine and the closing phenylalanine or tryptophan. Fields, in order: V gene, J gene, clone size, D gene, CDR3 DNA, CDR3 protein. D genes are given only for firm matches. Rows give clone size only sometimes, using once, few, many, or a class for an expanded clone.

TRBV19,TRBJ2-1,once,TRBD2,TGTGCCAGTAGTAGGGGAAGCGGGAGGGGCCGCGTAGGAAATGAGCAGTTCTTC,CASSRGSGRGRVGNEQFF
TRBV9,TRBJ2-1,once,NA,TGTGCCAGCAGCCCGCACTTGGGCGGGGACTATGAGCAGTTCTTC,CASSPHLGGDYEQFF
TRBV7-8,TRBJ2-7,NA,NA,TGTGCCAGCAGCCACGGGTCCTACGAGCAGTACTTC,CASSHGSYEQYF
TRBV5-1,TRBJ1-1,NA,TRBD1,TGCGCCAGCAGCCCAGGGGGTTCGAACACTGAAGCTTTCTTT,CASSPGGSNTEAFF
TRBV2,TRBJ2-5,NA,NA,TGTGCCAGCGGGGGCGAAGAGACCCAGTACTTC,CASGGEETQYF
TRBV7-9,TRBJ2-3,NA,NA,TGTGCCAGCAGCCAGTATCCAGGGGGCACAGATACGCAGTATTTT,CASSQYPGGTDTQYF
TRBV24-1,TRBJ1-1,NA,TRBD1,TGTGCCACCAGTGTGCAAGGGACAGGGGGCCCTGAAGCTTTCTTT,CATSVQGTGGPEAFF
TRBV18,TRBJ2-1,NA,TRBD1,TGTGCCAGCTCGCTACAGGGGGGACCCTACAATGAGCAGTTCTTC,CASSLQGGPYNEQFF
TRBV3-1/TRBV3-2,TRBJ1-4,NA,NA,TGTGCCAGCAGCCCGAACAGGAGGGTGGAAAAACTGTTTTTT,CASSPNRRVEKLFF
TRBV6-2/TRBV6-3,TRBJ2-5,NA,TRBD1,TGTGCCAGCAGCACCCGAACGGACAGGGCTGAGACCCAGTACTTC,CASSTRTDRAETQYF
TRBV7-2,TRBJ1-2,NA,TRBD1,TGTGCCAGCAGCTTAGGGGGACAGGTCTATGGCTACACCTTC,CASSLGGQVYGYTF
TRBV4-2,TRBJ2-3,NA,TRBD2,TGTGCCAGCAGCCACTTAGCGGGCGTTAGCACAGATACGCAGTATTTT,CASSHLAGVSTDTQYF
TRBV27,TRBJ2-7,once,TRBD2,TGTGCCAGCAGTTCGCGGGGGTACGAGCAGTACTTC,CASSSRGYEQYF
TRBV5-1,TRBJ2-1,NA,TRBD1,TGCGCCAGCAGCTACTTCGACAGGGGCAATGAGCAGTTCTTC,CASSYFDRGNEQFF
TRBV18,TRBJ1-1,NA,NA,TGTGCCAGCTCCTTACAAGAGAACACTGAAGCTTTCTTT,CASSLQENTEAFF
TRBV7-8,TRBJ1-5,many,TRBD1,TGTGCCAGCAGCTTACGTAGCGGGACAGACTATAGGCCCCAGCATTTT,CASSLRSGTDYRPQHF
TRBV2,TRBJ1-2,NA,NA,TGTGCCACGCCAAGCGGGACATATCCTAACTATGGCTACACCTTC,CATPSGTYPNYGYTF
TRBV30,TRBJ1-5,NA,TRBD1,TGTGCCTGGGGCAAGGGGGCCGGTCAGCCCCAGCATTTT,CAWGKGAGQPQHF
TRBV5-6,TRBJ1-6,NA,NA,TGTGCCAGCAGCTTGGCAGGGTACGGTAATTCACCCCTCCACTTT,CASSLAGYGNSPLHF
TRBV2,TRBJ2-5,NA,TRBD2,TGTGCCAGCGAAGCCGGGACTAGCGGGCTCCAAGAGACCCAGTACTTC,CASEAGTSGLQETQYF
TRBV9,TRBJ2-7,NA,NA,TGTGCCAGCAGCGTAGTCGCTAGCTCCCACGAGCAGTACTTC,CASSVVASSHEQYF
TRBV29-1,TRBJ2-5,NA,TRBD2,TGCAGCGTTCTTTTAGCGGGGGGGAACCAAGAGACCCAGTACTTC,CSVLLAGGNQETQYF
TRBV7-3,TRBJ2-1,NA,NA,TGTGCCAGCAGCTTAGTCGGGAGCTCCTACAATGAGCAGTTCTTC,CASSLVGSSYNEQFF
TRBV10-3,TRBJ1-1,NA,NA,TGTGCCATCAGTGATTCGGGGTCGAACACTGAAGCTTTCTTT,CAISDSGSNTEAFF
TRBV12-5,TRBJ1-3,NA,NA,TGTGCTAGTGGTTTTCTCCTCCCCGACAGGTTCTCTGGAAACACCATATATTTT,CASGFLLPDRFSGNTIYF
TRBV19,TRBJ1-1,NA,TRBD1,TGTGCCAGTAGTGAGGGACAGCCTGGGGCTTTCTTT,CASSEGQPGAFF
TRBV19,TRBJ2-3,NA,TRBD2,TGTGCCACTCGCCTAGCGGGGGGCACAGATACGCAGTATTTT,CATRLAGGTDTQYF
TRBV12-5,TRBJ1-1,few,NA,TGTGCTAGTGGCGCGGACGGGATGAACACTGAAGCTTTCTTT,CASGADGMNTEAFF
TRBV5-1,TRBJ1-3,NA,NA,TGCGCCAGCAGCTTGGCCGGTGGGACAAGCTCTGGAAACACCATATATTTT,CASSLAGGTSSGNTIYF
TRBV5-1,TRBJ2-7,NA,TRBD2,TGCGCCAGCAGCTCCAGGACTAGCGGAGACGAGCAGTACTTC,CASSSRTSGDEQYF
TRBV5-1,TRBJ2-1,once,NA,TGCGCCAGCAGCCCTACCACGGGACAATACAATGAGCAGTTCTTC,CASSPTTGQYNEQFF
TRBV15,TRBJ2-1,NA,TRBD1,TGTGCCACCACCATCGGGACAGGGGGCTTTGAGCAGTTCTTC,CATTIGTGGFEQFF
TRBV4-1,TRBJ1-2,NA,NA,TGCGCCAGCAGCCAGGCCCCTGGGGGGAACTATGGCTACACCTTC,CASSQAPGGNYGYTF
TRBV27,TRBJ1-4,NA,TRBD1,TGTGCCAGCAGTCGGGCCGGGACAGGGGATGAAAAACTGTTTTTT,CASSRAGTGDEKLFF
TRBV5-5,TRBJ2-1,NA,TRBD2,TGTGCCAGCAGCTTGCGAAGCGGGAGGGCCGTCGATGAGCAGTTCTTC,CASSLRSGRAVDEQFF
TRBV4-2,TRBJ1-2,NA,NA,TGTGCCAGCAGCCAGGATTCCGGGACACCTAACTATGGCTACACCTTC,CASSQDSGTPNYGYTF
TRBV5-1,TRBJ1-5,NA,TRBD1,TGCGCCAGCAGCGACGGACAGGGCCATCAGCCCCAGCATTTT,CASSDGQGHQPQHF
TRBV29-1,TRBJ2-1,NA,TRBD2,TGCAGCGTTGTTCTGGCGGGGGGTGTCAACAATGAGCAGTTCTTC,CSVVLAGGVNNEQFF
TRBV5-4,TRBJ2-2,NA,NA,TGTGCCAGCAGCTTGGGGGCTAGCCTATCCGGGGAGCTGTTTTTT,CASSLGASLSGELFF
TRBV10-3,TRBJ1-1,NA,NA,TGTGCCATCAGCACGAGGGACACTTCGAACACTGAAGCTTTCTTT,CAISTRDTSNTEAFF
TRBV9,TRBJ1-2,NA,TRBD1,TGTGCCAGCAGCGCCCCGGGACAGAGAAACTATGGCTACACCTTC,CASSAPGQRNYGYTF
TRBV7-8,TRBJ2-2,NA,NA,TGTGCCAGCAGCTTAACGGCTAGAACGAACACCGGGGAGCTGTTTTTT,CASSLTARTNTGELFF
TRBV3-1/TRBV3-2,TRBJ1-5,NA,NA,TGTGCCAGCAGCCAAGGGGGCTCGAGCAATCAGCCCCAGCATTTT,CASSQGGSSNQPQHF
TRBV6-6,TRBJ2-7,NA,NA,TGTGCCAGCAGTTACCTTTTGGAGGCTAGAATCTACGAGCAGTACTTC,CASSYLLEARIYEQYF
TRBV7-9,TRBJ1-6,NA,NA,TGTGCCAGCAGCCGTAGCGGGGGTGGTAATTCACCCCTCCACTTT,CASSRSGGGNSPLHF
TRBV18,TRBJ1-1,NA,NA,TGTGCCAGCTCACCAAGTCTCAGGGTGGCGCGGAACACTGAAGCTTTCTTT,CASSPSLRVARNTEAFF
TRBV11-3,TRBJ1-1,NA,NA,TGTGCCAGCAGCTTGGGGGCGTCTTCTGAAGCTTTCTTT,CASSLGASSEAFF
TRBV6-5,TRBJ1-6,NA,NA,TGTGCCAGCAGTTCTAGCCGGGTACAGCGATATTCACCCCTCCACTTT,CASSSSRVQRYSPLHF
TRBV19,TRBJ1-2,NA,NA,TGTGCCAGTATTCCCCACGACGGGATCTATGGCTACACCTTC,CASIPHDGIYGYTF
TRBV7-9,TRBJ1-2,once,NA,TGTGCCAGCAGCTCATCGACGGGGGATGGGGATGGCTACACCTTC,CASSSSTGDGDGYTF
TRBV4-1,TRBJ1-5,NA,NA,TGCGCCAGCAGCCAAGATCCAGCGTCGAGGGTGGCCGGTCAGCCCCAGCATTTT,CASSQDPASRVAGQPQHF
TRBV21-1,TRBJ2-5,NA,NA,TGTGCCACCGATTACGGTGGCAGGGACTGTTTGGGGGCCCAGTACTTC,CATDYGGRDCLGAQYF
TRBV6-1,TRBJ2-5,once,NA,TGTGCCAGCAGTGAGTCGCTGGGGCAGGAGACCCAGTACTTC,CASSESLGQETQYF
TRBV29-1,TRBJ2-1,NA,TRBD1,TGCAGCGTCTACCCGCCGGGACAGGGTTTGTATGAGCAGTTCTTC,CSVYPPGQGLYEQFF
TRBV16,TRBJ2-3,NA,NA,TGTGCCAGCAGCCAATCGGGCAGCACAGATACGCAGTATTTT,CASSQSGSTDTQYF
TRBV9,TRBJ2-7,NA,TRBD2,TGTGCCAGCAGCTCGGGGGGAGGCGACCCCTACGAGCAGTACTTC,CASSSGGGDPYEQYF